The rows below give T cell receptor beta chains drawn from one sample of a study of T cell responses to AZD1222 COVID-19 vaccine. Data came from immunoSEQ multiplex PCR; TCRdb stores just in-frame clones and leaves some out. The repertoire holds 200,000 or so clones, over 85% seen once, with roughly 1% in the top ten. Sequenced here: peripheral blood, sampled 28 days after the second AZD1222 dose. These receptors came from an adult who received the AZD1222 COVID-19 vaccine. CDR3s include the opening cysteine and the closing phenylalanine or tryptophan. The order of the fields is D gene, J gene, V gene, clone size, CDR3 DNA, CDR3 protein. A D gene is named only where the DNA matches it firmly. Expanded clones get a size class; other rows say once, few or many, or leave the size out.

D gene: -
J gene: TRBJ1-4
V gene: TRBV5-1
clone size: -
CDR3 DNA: TGCGCCAGCAGCTTGGGGACGAGAACAACTAATGAAAAACTGTTTTTT
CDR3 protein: CASSLGTRTTNEKLFF

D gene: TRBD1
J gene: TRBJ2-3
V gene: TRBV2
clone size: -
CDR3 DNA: TGTGCCAGCACAGGGGGCCTGATAGATACGCAGTATTTT
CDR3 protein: CASTGGLIDTQYF

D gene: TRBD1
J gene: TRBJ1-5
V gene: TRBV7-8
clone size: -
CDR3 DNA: TGTGCCAGCAGCTTAGAGGGACAGAACAATCAGCCCCAGCATTTT
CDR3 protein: CASSLEGQNNQPQHF

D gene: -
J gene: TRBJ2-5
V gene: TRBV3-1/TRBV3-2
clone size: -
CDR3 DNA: TGTGCCAGCAGCCTTCGACGTCAACGCCAAGAGACCCAGTACTTC
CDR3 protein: CASSLRRQRQETQYF

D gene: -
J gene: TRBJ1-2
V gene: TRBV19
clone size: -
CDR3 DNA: TGTGCCAGTCTCCAAGTGGGCAGAGTCTATGGCTACACCTTC
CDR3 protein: CASLQVGRVYGYTF

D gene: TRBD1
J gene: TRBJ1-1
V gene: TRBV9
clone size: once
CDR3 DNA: TGTGCCAGCAGCGCCAGGACAGGTGTGAACACTGAAGCTTTCTTT
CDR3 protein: CASSARTGVNTEAFF

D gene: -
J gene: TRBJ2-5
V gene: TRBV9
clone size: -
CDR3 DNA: TGTGCCAGCAGCGTAGGTGGGCAAGAGACCCAGTACTTC
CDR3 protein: CASSVGGQETQYF

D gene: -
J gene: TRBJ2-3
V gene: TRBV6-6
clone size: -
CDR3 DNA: TGTGCCAGCAGCCCCGGGCCCGCGATGAATACGCAGTATTTT
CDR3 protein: CASSPGPAMNTQYF

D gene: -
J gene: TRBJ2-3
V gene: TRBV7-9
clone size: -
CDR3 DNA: TGTGCCAGCAGCCGTGCGGATACGCAGTATTTT
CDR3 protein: CASSRADTQYF

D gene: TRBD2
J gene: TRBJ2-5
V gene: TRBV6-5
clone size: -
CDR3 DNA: TGTGCCAGCAGCCCGCCTAGCGGAAGAGAGACCCAGTACTTC
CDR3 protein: CASSPPSGRETQYF

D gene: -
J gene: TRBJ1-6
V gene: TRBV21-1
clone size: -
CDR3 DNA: TGTGCCAGCAGCAGACCCCCGGGCGGGGGACCCCATTCACCCCTCCACTTT
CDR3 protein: CASSRPPGGGPHSPLHF

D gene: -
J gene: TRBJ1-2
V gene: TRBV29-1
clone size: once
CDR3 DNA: TGCAGCTATGACCCTGATCCGAACTATGGCTACACCTTC
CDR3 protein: CSYDPDPNYGYTF

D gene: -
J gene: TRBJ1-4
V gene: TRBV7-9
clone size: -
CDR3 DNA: TGTGCCAGCAGCTTAAATTCTGGGATGGATGAAAAACTGTTTTTT
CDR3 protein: CASSLNSGMDEKLFF

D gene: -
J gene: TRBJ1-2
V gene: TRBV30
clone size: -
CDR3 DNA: TGTGCCTGGAGTGGAGGGACCTATGGCTACACCTTC
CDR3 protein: CAWSGGTYGYTF

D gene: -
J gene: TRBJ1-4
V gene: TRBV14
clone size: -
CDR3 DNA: TGTGCCAGCAGCCAAGATCCGAACTTGGCTAATGAAAAACTGTTTTTT
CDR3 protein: CASSQDPNLANEKLFF

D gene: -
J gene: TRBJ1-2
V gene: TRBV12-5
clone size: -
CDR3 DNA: TGTGCTAGTGGTTTGGTAGCCGGCAGATCCTATGGCTACACCTTC
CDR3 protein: CASGLVAGRSYGYTF

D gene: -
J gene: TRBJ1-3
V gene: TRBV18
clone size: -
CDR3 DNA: TGTGCCAGCTCACTCGACGCCGGAAACACCATATATTTT
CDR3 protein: CASSLDAGNTIYF